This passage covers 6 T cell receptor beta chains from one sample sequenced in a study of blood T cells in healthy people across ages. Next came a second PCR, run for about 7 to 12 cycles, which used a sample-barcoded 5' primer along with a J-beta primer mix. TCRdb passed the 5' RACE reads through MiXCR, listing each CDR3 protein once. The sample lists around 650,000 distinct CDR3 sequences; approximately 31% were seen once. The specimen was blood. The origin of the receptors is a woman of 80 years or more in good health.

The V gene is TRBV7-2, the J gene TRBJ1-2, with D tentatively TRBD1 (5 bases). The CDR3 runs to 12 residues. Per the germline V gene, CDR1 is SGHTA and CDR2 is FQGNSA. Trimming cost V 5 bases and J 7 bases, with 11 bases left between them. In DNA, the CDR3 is TGTGCCAGCAGCGGACGGGGGGGTGGCTACACCTTC. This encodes CASSGRGGGYTF.

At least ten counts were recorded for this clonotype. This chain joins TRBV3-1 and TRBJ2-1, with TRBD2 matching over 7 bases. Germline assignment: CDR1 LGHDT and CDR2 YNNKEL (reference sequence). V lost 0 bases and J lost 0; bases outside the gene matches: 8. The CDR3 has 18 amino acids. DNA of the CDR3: TGTGCCAGCAGCCAAGATCAGCCGTGGACTAGCTCCTACAATGAGCAGTTCTTC. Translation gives CASSQDQPWTSSYNEQFF.

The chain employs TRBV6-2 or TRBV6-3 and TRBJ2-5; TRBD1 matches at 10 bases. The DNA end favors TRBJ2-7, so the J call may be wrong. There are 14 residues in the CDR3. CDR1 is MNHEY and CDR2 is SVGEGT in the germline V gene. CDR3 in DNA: TGTGCCACTCAGACGGGACAGGGGACCAACGAGCAGTACTTC. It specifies CATQTGQGTNEQYF.

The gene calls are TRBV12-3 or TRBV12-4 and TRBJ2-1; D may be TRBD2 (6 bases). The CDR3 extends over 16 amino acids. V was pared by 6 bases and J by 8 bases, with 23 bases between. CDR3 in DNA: TGTGCCAGCAGCCCACCGGGGGATTTCCCTTACGATGAGCAGTTCTTC. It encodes CASSPPGDFPYDEQFF.

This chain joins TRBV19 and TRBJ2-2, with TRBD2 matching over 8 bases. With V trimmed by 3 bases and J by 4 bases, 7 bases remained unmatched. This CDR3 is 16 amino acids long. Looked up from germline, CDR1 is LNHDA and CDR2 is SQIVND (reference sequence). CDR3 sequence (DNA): TGTGCCAGTAGTATTAATGCGGGGGGAACCACCGGGGAGCTGTTTTTT. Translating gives CASSINAGGTTGELFF.

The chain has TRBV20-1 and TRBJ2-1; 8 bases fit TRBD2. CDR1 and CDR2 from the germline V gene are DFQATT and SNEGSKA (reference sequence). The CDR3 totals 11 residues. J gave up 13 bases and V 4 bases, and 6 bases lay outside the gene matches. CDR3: CSANEAGGQFF. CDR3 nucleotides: TGCAGTGCTAATGAGGCGGGAGGACAGTTCTTC.